The entry below describes one TCR beta chain. No antigen is known for it. The data were obtained in a study of cytomegalovirus exposure and HLA in healthy donors. Study conclusions and caveats: A few CMV-associated chains proved CMV antigen-specific in vitro.

With 60 Vbeta and 13 Jbeta primers, the PCR was carried out. Assay used: immunoSEQ multiplex PCR; TCRdb lists only in-frame clones, some missing. This sample has 100,000 to 150,000 clones, with around 77% found just once. Germline CDR1 MDHEN, CDR2 SYDVKM. The CDR3 loop spans 15 amino acids. Trimming removed 6 bases at V and 0 bases at J, with 15 bases between. The chain is built from TRBV28 and TRBJ2-7; D not certain. The TCR comes from a human donor in good health. The specimen was PBMCs. CDR3: CASRVWSSSSYEQYF. In nucleotides, the CDR3 is TGTGCCAGCAGGGTGTGGTCGTCGAGCTCCTACGAGCAGTACTTC.